These T cell receptor beta chains were read from a single sample in a study of response to subunit inactivated influenza vaccine. TCRdb reprocessed the RT-PCR reads via MiXCR and lists one record per CDR3 protein. The table records about 700,000 distinct CDR3 sequences, around 13% of them present only once. The starting material was PBMCs from blood, obtained 14 to 15 days before vaccination. These receptors were taken from a man aged 50 to 59 who received an inactivated influenza vaccine. Each CDR3 is given with its conserved first and last residue. D genes are given only for firm matches. The size entry is marked missing in some rows and otherwise reads once, few, many or a size class.

-	TRBV6-5	TRBJ2-7	-	CASSYDQGNEQYF	TGTGCCAGCAGTTACGATCAGGGGAACGAGCAGTACTTC
many	TRBV24-1	TRBJ2-2	TRBD2	CATLAGALANTGELFF	TGTGCCACTCTAGCGGGAGCCCTCGCGAACACCGGGGAGCTGTTTTTT
many	TRBV9	TRBJ2-7	-	CASSPGTSTYEQYF	TGTGCCAGCAGTCCCGGGACGTCAACCTACGAGCAGTACTTC
few	TRBV6-2/TRBV6-3	TRBJ1-2	-	CASSYLVGGLHGYTF	TGTGCCAGCAGTTACTTGGTGGGGGGCCTTCATGGCTACACCTTC
few	TRBV6-2/TRBV6-3	TRBJ1-2	-	CASSAGHVGGYTF	TGTGCCAGCAGTGCCGGACACGTCGGGGGCTACACCTTC
-	TRBV6-1	TRBJ2-7	-	CASSQKAPGHGSYEQYF	TGTGCCAGCAGTCAGAAGGCACCGGGACACGGCTCCTACGAGCAGTACTTC
many	TRBV7-9	TRBJ2-1	-	CASSPGNGEQFF	TGTGCCAGCAGCCCAGGGAATGGTGAGCAGTTCTTC
-	TRBV5-1	TRBJ2-1	-	CASSYRLGLDNEQFF	TGCGCCAGCAGTTATCGCCTAGGGTTAGACAATGAGCAGTTCTTC
few	TRBV7-2	TRBJ1-1	-	CASSPRHLPNTEAFF	TGTGCCAGCAGCCCGCGACACCTCCCGAACACTGAAGCTTTCTTT
few	TRBV10-3	TRBJ2-7	-	CAISENEYEQYF	TGTGCCATCAGTGAGAACGAGTACGAGCAGTACTTC
few	TRBV20-1	TRBJ1-2	TRBD1	CSATSGGVIYGYTF	TGCAGTGCTACTTCAGGGGGCGTGATCTATGGCTACACCTTC
-	TRBV11-3	TRBJ2-1	-	CASSLDSRNKQFF	TGTGCCAGCAGCTTAGATAGCCGGAATAAGCAGTTCTTC
-	TRBV13	TRBJ1-3	-	CASSQRGFLGNTIYF	TGTGCCAGCAGCCAACGGGGTTTTCTTGGAAACACCATATATTTT
-	TRBV28	TRBJ2-1	-	CASSFVDLNEQFF	TGTGCCAGCAGTTTCGTCGACCTTAATGAGCAGTTCTTC
few	TRBV5-6	TRBJ2-2	-	CASSLRGSTGELFF	TGTGCCAGCAGTTTGAGGGGGAGCACCGGGGAGCTGTTTTTT
-	TRBV6-5	TRBJ2-7	TRBD1	CASSSLSQDRGTYEQYF	TGTGCCAGCAGTTCCCTGAGTCAGGACAGGGGAACCTACGAGCAGTACTTC
few	TRBV4-3	TRBJ1-1	-	CASSQDQGPRSAFF	TGCGCCAGCAGCCAAGATCAAGGGCCCAGATCGGCTTTCTTT
many	TRBV18	TRBJ2-1	TRBD2	CASSPPMRGGSDEQFF	TGTGCCAGCTCACCTCCTATGCGGGGGGGCTCGGATGAGCAGTTCTTC
-	TRBV28	TRBJ2-7	-	CASSLYSSEQYF	TGTGCCAGCAGTTTATACTCCAGTGAGCAGTACTTC
-	TRBV15	TRBJ2-2	-	CATSRVQGFFSNTGELFF	TGTGCCACCAGCAGAGTCCAGGGTTTTTTCTCGAACACCGGGGAGCTGTTTTTT
few	TRBV7-9	TRBJ2-1	TRBD2	CASSPRGGEGEQFF	TGTGCCAGCAGCCCAAGGGGAGGGGAGGGTGAGCAGTTCTTC
many	TRBV30	TRBJ2-3	TRBD1	CAWSRGVGGSPDTQYF	TGTGCCTGGAGCCGTGGGGTAGGGGGCTCACCAGATACGCAGTATTTT
-	TRBV4-3	TRBJ2-7	-	CASSQQDSSYEQYF	TGCGCCAGCAGCCAACAGGACAGCTCCTACGAGCAGTACTTC
few	TRBV6-2/TRBV6-3	TRBJ2-4	-	CASSFNRDRNVQYF	TGTGCCAGCAGCTTTAACCGGGACCGGAACGTTCAGTACTTC
few	TRBV10-3	TRBJ2-3	TRBD2	CAISDPGLAGAPDTQYF	TGTGCCATCAGTGACCCTGGACTAGCGGGAGCCCCAGATACGCAGTATTTT
-	TRBV20-1	TRBJ2-3	TRBD2	CSARDQGGPKSDTQYF	TGCAGTGCTAGAGATCAGGGAGGGCCAAAGTCAGATACGCAGTATTTT
-	TRBV15	TRBJ1-4	-	CATSSGGATNEKLFF	TGTGCCACCAGCAGTGGAGGTGCAACTAATGAAAAACTGTTTTTT
many	TRBV12-3/TRBV12-4	TRBJ2-7	-	CASSLAGFGDEQYF	TGTGCCAGCAGTTTAGCGGGTTTCGGTGACGAGCAGTACTTC
-	TRBV5-1	TRBJ2-3	-	CASSLSAGTADTQYF	TGCGCCAGCAGCTTGAGCGCGGGGACAGCAGATACGCAGTATTTT
many	TRBV7-9	TRBJ2-7	-	CASSTTRDTNYEQYF	TGTGCCAGCAGCACTACACGGGACACCAATTACGAGCAGTACTTC
many	TRBV4-3	TRBJ2-2	-	CASSQEWRGYTGELFF	TGCGCCAGCAGCCAAGAATGGCGGGGATACACCGGGGAGCTGTTTTTT
few	TRBV6-1	TRBJ2-7	-	CASRRSPGPYEQYF	TGTGCCAGCAGGAGGTCCCCGGGACCTTACGAGCAGTACTTC
few	TRBV19	TRBJ1-2	TRBD1	CASREGQGNYGYTF	TGTGCCAGTCGAGAGGGACAGGGGAACTATGGCTACACCTTC
-	TRBV5-8	TRBJ1-1	-	CASSPGSQGLNTEAFF	TGTGCCAGCAGCCCCGGCTCACAGGGTTTGAACACTGAAGCTTTCTTT
few	TRBV30	TRBJ1-1	-	CAWSVFLGVNTEAFF	TGTGCCTGGAGTGTATTTCTGGGAGTGAACACTGAAGCTTTCTTT
-	TRBV5-1	TRBJ2-1	-	CASSFVGAYNEQFF	TGCGCCAGCAGCTTCGTGGGGGCCTACAATGAGCAGTTCTTC
-	TRBV28	TRBJ2-2	TRBD2	CASNPGLAGVSNTGELFF	TGTGCCAGCAACCCCGGACTAGCGGGAGTGTCGAACACCGGGGAGCTGTTTTTT
-	TRBV11-1	TRBJ2-3	-	CASSRFAGLALLSDTQYF	TGTGCCAGCAGCCGATTCGCCGGTCTAGCGCTTCTTTCAGATACGCAGTATTTT
few	TRBV3-1	TRBJ1-1	TRBD1	CASSHRGFNTEAFF	TGTGCCAGCAGCCACAGGGGGTTCAACACTGAAGCTTTCTTT
-	TRBV20-1	TRBJ2-7	-	CSASSWVRQEHEQYF	TGCAGTGCCTCCTCTTGGGTTAGGCAGGAGCACGAGCAGTACTTC
-	TRBV6-1	TRBJ1-5	-	CASRKDPGATNQPQHF	TGTGCCAGCAGAAAAGACCCCGGGGCCACCAATCAGCCCCAGCATTTT
few	TRBV12-3/TRBV12-4	TRBJ1-3	-	CASSLSFRSGNTIYF	TGTGCCAGCAGTTTGTCTTTCCGGTCTGGAAACACCATATATTTT
-	TRBV4-1	TRBJ2-5	-	CASSQEIGTQYF	TGCGCCAGCAGCCAAGAGATTGGGACCCAGTACTTC
-	TRBV11-2	TRBJ2-2	TRBD1	CASSALDRGATGELFF	TGTGCCAGCAGCGCCCTAGACAGGGGTGCGACCGGGGAGCTGTTTTTT
-	TRBV29-1	TRBJ1-5	-	CSVAYRDDQPQHF	TGCAGCGTTGCTTACAGGGACGATCAGCCCCAGCATTTT
many	TRBV27	TRBJ2-1	TRBD1	CASTRDRASEQFF	TGTGCCAGCACCCGGGACAGAGCCAGTGAGCAGTTCTTC
-	TRBV2	TRBJ2-7	TRBD1	CASSEAVGQGQGHEQYF	TGTGCCAGCAGTGAAGCGGTGGGACAGGGCCAAGGGCACGAGCAGTACTTC
-	TRBV11-2	TRBJ2-5	TRBD1	CASSPRTGVRETQYF	TGTGCCAGCAGCCCAAGGACAGGGGTGAGAGAGACCCAGTACTTC
few	TRBV7-9	TRBJ2-2	TRBD1	CASSWTGRLNTGELFF	TGTGCCAGCAGCTGGACAGGGAGACTGAACACCGGGGAGCTGTTTTTT
few	TRBV11-2	TRBJ2-6	-	CASSLVLGYSGANVLTF	TGTGCCAGCAGCTTAGTTCTGGGATACTCTGGGGCCAACGTCCTGACTTTC
many	TRBV5-1	TRBJ1-3	-	CASRYSLGGSGNTIYF	TGCGCCAGCAGATATTCTCTCGGGGGCTCTGGAAACACCATATATTTT
-	TRBV6-5	TRBJ1-1	TRBD1	CASSYSERGRAEAFF	TGTGCCAGCAGTTACTCGGAGAGGGGGCGCGCTGAAGCTTTCTTT
-	TRBV29-1	TRBJ1-1	TRBD1	CSVEAEGAREAFF	TGCAGCGTTGAAGCTGAGGGGGCGCGTGAAGCTTTCTTT
-	TRBV19	TRBJ2-4	-	CASSIGLVMDIQYF	TGTGCCAGTAGTATTGGCCTGGTGATGGACATTCAGTACTTC
few	TRBV11-1	TRBJ2-1	TRBD2	CASSSVTSGSWNEQFF	TGTGCCAGCAGCTCCGTGACTAGCGGGAGTTGGAATGAGCAGTTCTTC
-	TRBV5-1	TRBJ2-3	-	CASTGRGEDTQYF	TGCGCCAGCACTGGCAGGGGAGAAGATACGCAGTATTTT
few	TRBV20-1	TRBJ2-1	TRBD2	CSARAAGGEQFF	TGCAGTGCTAGAGCGGCGGGGGGTGAGCAGTTCTTC
many	TRBV5-1	TRBJ2-1	-	CASSLVQRADQFF	TGCGCCAGCAGCTTGGTACAGCGGGCAGACCAGTTCTTC